The source of this T cell receptor beta chain is a study of beta chain features in type 1 diabetes. Concerning this clone itself: The antigen remains undetermined.

Every isolated RNA sample was fully reverse transcribed, so sequencing captured expressed TCRB transcripts. Using immunoSEQ multiplex PCR, the repertoire was profiled, and TCRdb retains in-frame clones only, with some absent. The sample has about 280,000 clones, approximately 15% seen once. Study results and limitations: All four CD4+ subsets from Type 1 diabetes patients carried moderately but significantly shorter TCRB CDR3s. Insertions were fewer and deletions more numerous at VDJ junctions in type 1 diabetes patients.

CDR1 is GTSNPN, CDR2 SVGIG, per germline (reference sequence). This CDR3 has 14 amino acids. With 0 bases removed from V and 2 bases from J, the gap between germline ends came to 10 bases. The chain combines TRBV30 with TRBJ1-2, with a possible D match to TRBD1 (5 bases). The clonotype was recovered from a man aged 18 to 35 with type 1 diabetes. Sequencing used naive CD4+ T cells from blood. The CDR3 loop is CAWSVGAANYGYTF. As DNA, the CDR3 is TGTGCCTGGAGTGTTGGGGCTGCCAACTATGGCTACACCTTC. Full variable domain (outside the CDR3, taken from reference TRBV30 and TRBJ1-2): SQTIHQWPATLVQPVGSPLSLECTVEGTSNPNLYWYRQAAGRGLQLLFYSVGIGQISSEVPQNLSASRPQDRQFILSSKKLLLSDSGFYLCAWSVGAANYGYTFGSGTRLTVV.